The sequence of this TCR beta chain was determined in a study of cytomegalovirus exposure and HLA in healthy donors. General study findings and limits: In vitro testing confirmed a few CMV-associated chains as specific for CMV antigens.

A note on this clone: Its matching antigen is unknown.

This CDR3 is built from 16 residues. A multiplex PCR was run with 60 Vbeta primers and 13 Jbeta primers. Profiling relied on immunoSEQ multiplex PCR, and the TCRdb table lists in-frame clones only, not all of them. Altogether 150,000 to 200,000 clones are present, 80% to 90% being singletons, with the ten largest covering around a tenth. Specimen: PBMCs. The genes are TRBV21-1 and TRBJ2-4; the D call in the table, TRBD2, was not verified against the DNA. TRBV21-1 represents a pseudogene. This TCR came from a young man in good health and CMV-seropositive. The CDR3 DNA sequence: TGTGCCAGCAGCAAAGGACTAGCGGGAGCCTGGTACATTCAGTACTTC. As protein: CASSKGLAGAWYIQYF.